One and the same sample provided the 28 T cell receptor beta chains below, sequenced in a study of blood T cell dynamics during melanoma immunotherapy. This table comes from immunoSEQ multiplex PCR, and its TCRdb copy is limited to in-frame clones, with some not included. The repertoire includes some 11,000 clones, around 90% of them detected once, and less than 25% sits in the top ten. As for time point: week 3, after first cycle of checkpoint inhibitor. Sequences were derived from blood, sampled from a patient treated with checkpoint blockade. Source of these receptors: a human donor with melanoma.

This clone came up a few times. This chain links TRBV7-9 with TRBJ1-5; D is unclear. This CDR3 region has 13 residues. The germline CDR1 and CDR2 sequences are SEHNR and FQNEAQ (reference sequence). Trimming pared 0 bases from V and 11 bases from J, leaving 11 bases between. CDR3: CASSLAGSQTQHF. CDR3 DNA sequence: TGTGCCAGCAGCTTAGCGGGCAGTCAAACCCAGCATTTT.

The gene calls are TRBV6-5 and TRBJ1-3, with D unclear. CDR3 size: 15 residues. V shed 7 bases and J shed 0 bases, with 13 bases lying between them. Per germline, CDR1 MNHEY and CDR2 SVGAGI. CDR3 protein: CASTTRRFSGNTIYF. CDR3 nucleotide sequence: TGTGCCAGCACCACCAGGCGCTTCTCTGGAAACACCATATATTTT.

This sequence joins TRBV5-4 and TRBJ2-7, with D unclear. Germline values: CDR1 SGHNT, CDR2 YYREEE (reference sequence). V lost 0 bases and J lost 0, with 10 bases in between. This CDR3 has 15 residues. The CDR3 DNA is TGTGCCAGCAGCTTGGGTACCGTGAGCTCCTACGAGCAGTACTTC. It is translated as CASSLGTVSSYEQYF.

The chain carries TRBV7-9 and TRBJ1-2; no definite D call. Deletions cut 0 bases from V and 8 bases from J, with 19 bases between. This CDR3 region has 16 residues. Per germline, CDR1 SEHNR and CDR2 FQNEAQ (reference sequence). The CDR3 sequence is CASSLALIGVPFGYTF. CDR3 sequence (DNA): TGTGCCAGCAGCTTAGCGCTGATCGGGGTGCCCTTCGGCTACACCTTC. Looking up the rest from reference TRBV7-9 and TRBJ1-2 gives the full variable domain: DTGVSQNPRHKITKRGQNVTFRCDPISEHNRLYWYRQTLGQGPEFLTYFQNEAQLEKSRLLSDRFSAERPKGSFSTLEIQRTEQGDSAMYLCASSLALIGVPFGYTFGSGTRLTVV.

The chain combines TRBV4-1 with TRBJ2-5, with D perhaps TRBD1 or TRBD2 (6 bases each). Per the germline V gene, CDR1 is MGHRA and CDR2 is YSYEKL. There are 19 residues in the CDR3. Trimming removed 0 bases at V and 7 bases at J, with 27 bases between. CDR3 nucleotides: TGCGCCAGCAGCCAAGATCCGGGGGACACCGGGCCTCGGGGAGGGACCCAGTACTTC. This codes for CASSQDPGDTGPRGGTQYF.

The chain employs TRBV5-6 and TRBJ1-2; TRBD1 is a possible D gene (6 bases). V was clipped by 3 bases and J by 4 bases, with 13 bases between them. Germline loops: CDR1 SGHDT, CDR2 YYEEEE. There are 14 residues in the CDR3. CDR3 region: CASSSLGGGYGYTF. The CDR3, as DNA: TGTGCCAGCAGCTCACTAGGGGGGGGCTATGGCTACACCTTC.

The chain carries TRBV10-3 and TRBJ2-7; 7 nucleotides line up with TRBD2. Trimming cost V 0 bases and J 2 bases; bases outside gene matches: 10. Germline-derived CDR1 and CDR2 are ENHRY and SYGVKD. The length of the CDR3 is 17 residues. CDR3 bases: TGTGCCATCAGTGAGTCGACACCTCGCGGGAGCGCCTACGAGCAGTACTTC. Amino acids: CAISESTPRGSAYEQYF.

CDR3 protein: CASSWGANGYTF. The CDR3 DNA sequence: TGTGCCAGCAGCTGGGGGGCGAATGGCTACACCTTC. The V gene is TRBV13, the J gene TRBJ1-2; perhaps TRBD1 as D (6 bases). The CDR3 has 12 residues. Germline V gives CDR1 PRHDT, CDR2 FYEKMQ (reference sequence). Trimming stripped 4 bases from V and 6 bases from J, with 9 bases between. Drawing the rest from reference TRBV13 and TRBJ1-2, the complete variable domain is AAGVIQSPRHLIKEKRETATLKCYPIPRHDTVYWYQQGPGQDPQFLISFYEKMQSDKGSIPDRFSAQQFSDYHSELNMSSLELGDSALYFCASSWGANGYTFGSGTRLTVV.

This chain joins TRBV18 and TRBJ2-1, with 12 nucleotides matching TRBD2. The CDR3 spans 17 residues. Trimming took 6 bases from V and 1 from J; bases not matched to a gene: 7. Germline CDR1 reads KGHSH; CDR2 reads LQKENI. The DNA for the CDR3 is TGTGCCAGCTCGCCCGAGACTAGCGGGAGTTCCTACAATGAGCAGTTCTTC. Translated: CASSPETSGSSYNEQFF.

V is TRBV4-1 and J is TRBJ2-3; D is perhaps TRBD1 (6 bases). CDR3 length: 16 residues. The V gene lost 4 bases and the J gene lost 4 bases, with 18 bases spanning the gap. Germline V CDR1 and CDR2: MGHRA, YSYEKL. CDR3 DNA sequence: TGCGCCAGCAGCCCCTCCCCGGGACACGCCCCAGATACGCAGTATTTT. It codes for CASSPSPGHAPDTQYF.

The DNA for the CDR3 is TGTGCCAGCAGCTTGGAAGCGGGAAGGGAGACCCAGTACTTC. This gives the protein CASSLEAGRETQYF. The chain links TRBV7-3 to TRBJ2-5, with TRBD2 matching 7 bases. V lost 3 bases and J lost 5; bases outside the gene matches: 6. The CDR3 extends over 14 amino acids. In germline, CDR1 is SGHTA, CDR2 FQGTGA.

The chain joins TRBV5-1 to TRBJ1-1; tentative D call: TRBD1 (5 bases). V lost 4 bases and J lost 3, with 13 bases in between. CDR1 SGHRS and CDR2 YFSETQ come from the germline V gene. CDR3 length equals 14 residues. The CDR3 loop reads CASSVRGGDTEAFF. The DNA for the CDR3 is TGCGCCAGCAGCGTAAGGGGAGGGGACACTGAAGCTTTCTTT.

The rearrangement uses TRBV7-7 and TRBJ2-5; D is undetermined. Germline CDR1 SSHAT, CDR2 FNYEAQ (reference sequence). The CDR3 sequence is 13 residues long. The CDR3 loop is CAPHRVLQETQYF. The CDR3 DNA reads TGTGCTCCCCATCGCGTTTTACAAGAGACCCAGTACTTC.

This rearrangement joins TRBV7-9 to TRBJ2-3; D may be TRBD1 (5 bases). Trimming stripped 8 bases from V and 0 bases from J, with 12 bases between. This CDR3 comprises 14 residues. Germline V gives CDR1 SEHNR, CDR2 FQNEAQ (reference sequence). The CDR3 region is CASLQGSSTDTQYF. CDR3 DNA: TGTGCCAGCCTTCAGGGTTCTAGCACAGATACGCAGTATTTT.

The chain recombines TRBV28 with TRBJ1-5, with D possibly matching TRBD1 (5 bases). The CDR3 consists of 17 residues. Per the germline V gene, CDR1 is MDHEN and CDR2 is SYDVKM. V lost 4 bases and J lost 0, with 16 bases in between. Here the CDR3 reads CASSSSPGPYSNQPQHF. CDR3 in DNA: TGTGCCAGCAGTTCCAGCCCGGGACCCTATAGCAATCAGCCCCAGCATTTT.

This clone turned up a few times. A read error may produce the germline difference seen at one junction end. The chain carries TRBV28 and TRBJ1-1; 7 bases line up with TRBD1. This CDR3 spans 11 amino acids. Looked up from germline, CDR1 is MDHEN and CDR2 is SYDVKM. The CDR3 reads CASTLGQRPLF. DNA for the CDR3: TGTGCCAGCACCCTGGGACAGCGTCCCCTCTTT.

The J gene is TRBJ2-2, the V gene TRBV27; 10 bases are a match to TRBD2. From germline, CDR1 is MNHEY and CDR2 SMNVEV (reference sequence). CDR3 length: 15 amino acids. The J segment lost 6 bases and the V segment lost 5 bases, leaving 6 bases of the junction unmatched. Here the CDR3 DNA reads TGTGCCAGCAGTCGCCGTCTAGCGGGAGCCGGGGAGCTGTTTTTT. Encoded protein: CASSRRLAGAGELFF.

The V and J genes are TRBV5-1 and TRBJ2-7, with 10 bases that match TRBD2. There are 17 residues in the CDR3. The J segment lost 3 bases and the V segment lost 0 bases, leaving 9 bases of the junction unmatched. Germline CDR1 and CDR2: SGHRS and YFSETQ. The CDR3 reads CASSLGDSGRALYEQYF. DNA for the CDR3: TGCGCCAGCAGCTTGGGGGACAGCGGGAGGGCCCTCTACGAGCAGTACTTC.

The rearrangement joins TRBV7-9 to TRBJ2-7; D may be TRBD2 (5 bases). This CDR3 contains 14 residues. V was shortened by 4 bases and J by 3 bases, with 13 bases between the two germline ends. Germline lookup yields CDR1 SEHNR and CDR2 FQNEAQ (reference sequence). Here the CDR3 DNA reads TGTGCCAGCAGCTCCGCCGGGGTTAACTACGAGCAGTACTTC. It encodes CASSSAGVNYEQYF.

This chain joins TRBV7-8 and TRBJ1-5; D unresolved. CDR1 is SGHVS, CDR2 FQNEAQ, per germline. Trimming removed 5 bases at V and 0 bases at J, with 14 bases between. CDR3 size: 16 residues. Here the CDR3 DNA reads TGTGCCAGCAGCCTAGGGCCAGCCTATAGCAATCAGCCCCAGCATTTT. Translated, it gives CASSLGPAYSNQPQHF.

V gene TRBV28 combines with J gene TRBJ1-3; 7 bases line up with TRBD1. This CDR3 has 13 residues. Trimming cost V 10 bases and J 9 bases; bases outside gene matches: 12. CDR1 is MDHEN and CDR2 is SYDVKM in the germline V gene. CDR3 DNA sequence: TGTGCCACCGCCACAGGGGTCCCTGGCACCATATATTTT. Translation: CATATGVPGTIYF.

The chain recombines TRBV5-1 with TRBJ1-1; D perhaps matches TRBD1 (6 bases). Germline lookup yields CDR1 SGHRS and CDR2 YFSETQ. Trimming shortened V by 0 bases and J by 5 bases, and 11 bases separated the two germline ends. The CDR3 length is 14 residues. The CDR3 nucleotides are TGCGCCAGCAGCTTGGCCGGGGGGCTGACTGAAGCTTTCTTT. Its translation: CASSLAGGLTEAFF.

The chain uses TRBV18 and TRBJ1-5; D perhaps matches TRBD1 (6 bases). Germline V CDR1 and CDR2: KGHSH, LQKENI. The CDR3 consists of 13 residues. Trimming took 5 bases from V and 4 from J, leaving 9 bases between them. The CDR3 protein is CASSGGANQPQHF. Written as DNA, the CDR3 is TGTGCCAGCTCAGGGGGGGCTAATCAGCCCCAGCATTTT.

V usage is TRBV28 and J usage is TRBJ2-1; TRBD2 might be the D (6 bases). Germline CDR1 MDHEN, CDR2 SYDVKM. The CDR3 spans 15 residues. Trimming took off 6 bases at V and 0 bases at J, with 12 bases between the two ends. CDR3 region: CASRPGLSSYNEQFF. Here the CDR3 DNA reads TGTGCCAGCAGACCGGGACTTAGCTCCTACAATGAGCAGTTCTTC.

The chain uses TRBV2 and TRBJ2-7; unclear D gene. The V end was cut by 3 bases, the J end by 7 bases, with 13 bases between. CDR1 is SNHLY, CDR2 FYNNEI, per germline. The CDR3 covers 13 residues. The CDR3 nucleotides are TGTGCCAGCAGTGAGGGCCCGCTGGGGGAGCAGTACTTC. Residues: CASSEGPLGEQYF.

This chain connects TRBV5-4 to TRBJ2-3, with 9 bases identical to TRBD1. The CDR3 is 13 amino acids. In germline, CDR1 is SGHNT, CDR2 YYREEE (reference sequence). Trimming cost V 4 bases and J 6 bases; bases outside gene matches: 3. In nucleotides, the CDR3 is TGTGCCAGCAGCCAAGGACAGGGGGATACGCAGTATTTT. Translation: CASSQGQGDTQYF.

This chain links TRBV7-3 with TRBJ1-2; D not resolved. CDR1 is SGHTA, CDR2 FQGTGA, per germline. The ends were cut back, 8 bases at V and 1 base at J, with 11 bases in the middle. The CDR3 covers 13 residues. The CDR3 nucleotides read TGTGCCAGCGGATCCTCTAATAACTATGGCTACACCTTC. Protein product: CASGSSNNYGYTF.

V usage is TRBV5-5 and J usage is TRBJ1-2; 8 nucleotides align to TRBD1. CDR1 is SGHKS, CDR2 YYEKEE, per germline (reference sequence). The length of the CDR3 is 14 residues. V dropped 3 bases and J dropped 7; count of bases not matched to a gene: 8. The CDR3: CASSWQDRGVGYTF. CDR3 nucleotides: TGTGCCAGCAGCTGGCAAGACAGGGGAGTTGGCTACACCTTC. Supplemented by reference TRBV5-5 and TRBJ1-2, the full variable domain reads DAGVTQSPTHLIKTRGQQVTLRCSPISGHKSVSWYQQVLGQGPQFIFQYYEKEERGRGNFPDRFSARQFPNYSSELNVNALLLGDSALYLCASSWQDRGVGYTFGSGTRLTVV.